This TCR beta chain originates from a study of cytomegalovirus exposure and HLA in healthy donors. On the study more broadly: In a previous analysis, some 120 million unique TCR beta sequences were found from 150 million to 200 million T cells. Regarding the study as a whole: Equally common other TCR beta chains were less clonally expanded than HLA-associated ones, a later analysis found. Sequencing artifact likely explains a cluster of highly shared sequence variants. A later analysis linked about 17,000 TCR beta sequences to HLA alleles at 0.05 false discovery rate.

Both 60 Vbeta primers and 13 Jbeta primers went into the PCR. Sequencing used immunoSEQ multiplex PCR; TCRdb keeps in-frame clones, though not all of them. Among approximately 100,000 clones listed, roughly 70% were seen once. About this clone: The antigen remains undetermined.

Germline V gene data show CDR1 as SEHNR and CDR2 as FQNEAQ (reference sequence). The CDR3 is made up of 16 amino acids. J was trimmed by 2 bases and V by 3 bases; bases with no gene match: 9. The receptor was derived from a man aged 45-60 years in good health and CMV-seronegative. This chain uses TRBV7-9 with TRBJ2-5; 7 bases align to TRBD1. The sequenced sample was PBMCs. This chain's CDR3 is CASSFRDSGVQETQYF. CDR3 coding DNA: TGTGCCAGCAGCTTCCGGGACAGTGGGGTTCAAGAGACCCAGTACTTC.